This TCR beta chain is from a study of CD4 T cells in relation to SARS-CoV-2 and coronaviruses. Study-level background: No peptide or an HIV-1 Nef peptide pool served as negative control.

Comment on this clone: No antigen is known for it.

Germline CDR1 is GTSNPN and CDR2 is SVGIG (reference sequence). Trimming removed 0 bases from V and 1 base from J, with 6 bases in between. The CDR3 contains 13 residues. Unexposed donor CD4+ T cells date from about 2011-2019, before the COVID-19 pandemic. Isolation of CD4+ T cells took place after less than 11 days in culture. Half the medium was replaced with IL-2 medium on days 3 and 7. Sequencing used immunoSEQ multiplex PCR; TCRdb keeps in-frame clones, though not all of them. The table has about 15,000 clones, about 73% seen once; the top ten hold about 17%. The chain links TRBV30 to TRBJ2-5, with D hard to call. The sequence derives from a human donor in good health. Material: CD4+ T cells from PBMCs, cultured in vitro. CDR3 in amino acids: CAWSVDTQETQYF. CDR3 DNA: TGTGCCTGGAGTGTAGACACCCAAGAGACCCAGTACTTC.